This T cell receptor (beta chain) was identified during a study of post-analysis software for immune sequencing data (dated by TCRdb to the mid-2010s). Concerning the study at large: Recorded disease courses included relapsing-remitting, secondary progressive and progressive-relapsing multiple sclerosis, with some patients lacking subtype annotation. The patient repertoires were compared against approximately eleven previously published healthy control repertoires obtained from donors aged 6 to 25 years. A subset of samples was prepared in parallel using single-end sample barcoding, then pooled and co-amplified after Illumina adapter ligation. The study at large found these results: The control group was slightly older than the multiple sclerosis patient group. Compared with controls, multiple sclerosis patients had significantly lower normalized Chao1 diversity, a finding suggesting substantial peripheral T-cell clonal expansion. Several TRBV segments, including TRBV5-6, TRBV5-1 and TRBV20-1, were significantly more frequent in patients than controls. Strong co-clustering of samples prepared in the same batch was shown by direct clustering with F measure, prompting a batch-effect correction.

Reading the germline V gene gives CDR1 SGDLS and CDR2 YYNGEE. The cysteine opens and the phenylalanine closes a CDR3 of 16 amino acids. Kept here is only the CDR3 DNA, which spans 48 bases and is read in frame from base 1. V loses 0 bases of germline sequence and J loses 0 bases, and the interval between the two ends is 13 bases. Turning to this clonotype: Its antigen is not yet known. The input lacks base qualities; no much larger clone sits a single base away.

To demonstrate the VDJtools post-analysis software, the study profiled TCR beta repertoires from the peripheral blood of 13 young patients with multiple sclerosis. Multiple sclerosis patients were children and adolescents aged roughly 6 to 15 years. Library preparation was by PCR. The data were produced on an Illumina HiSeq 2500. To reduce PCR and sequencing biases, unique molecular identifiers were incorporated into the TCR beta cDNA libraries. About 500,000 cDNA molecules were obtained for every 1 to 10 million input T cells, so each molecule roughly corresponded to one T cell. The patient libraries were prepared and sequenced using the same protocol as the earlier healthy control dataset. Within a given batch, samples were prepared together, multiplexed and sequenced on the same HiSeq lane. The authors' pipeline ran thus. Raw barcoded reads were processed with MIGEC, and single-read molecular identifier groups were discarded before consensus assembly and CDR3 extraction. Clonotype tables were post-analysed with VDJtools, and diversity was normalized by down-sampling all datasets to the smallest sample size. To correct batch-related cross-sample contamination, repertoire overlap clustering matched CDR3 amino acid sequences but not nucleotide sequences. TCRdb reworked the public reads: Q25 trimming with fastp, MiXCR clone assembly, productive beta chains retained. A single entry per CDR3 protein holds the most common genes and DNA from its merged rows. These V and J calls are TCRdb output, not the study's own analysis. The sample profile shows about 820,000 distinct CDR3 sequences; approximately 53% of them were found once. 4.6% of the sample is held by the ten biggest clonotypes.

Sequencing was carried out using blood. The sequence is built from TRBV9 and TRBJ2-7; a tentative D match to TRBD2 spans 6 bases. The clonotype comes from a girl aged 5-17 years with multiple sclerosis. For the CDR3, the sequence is CASSVGGVRGSYEQYF. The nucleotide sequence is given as TGTGCCAGCAGCGTAGGTGGGGTGCGGGGCTCCTACGAGCAGTACTTC.